The next 29 T cell receptor beta chains were all read from a single sample in a study of blood T cell repertoires in COVID-19. The table came from immunoSEQ multiplex PCR; TCRdb's copy has only in-frame clones and leaves some out. This repertoire shows 260,000 or so clones, over 70% found once; its top ten account for around 7.8%. The sequenced sample consisted of peripheral blood. These receptors all come from a human donor in a cohort sampled during active COVID-19.

This chain links TRBV19 with TRBJ2-7; 11 nucleotides agree with TRBD2. The length of the CDR3 is 17 residues. Trimming took 4 bases from V and 1 from J; bases not matched to a gene: 9. From germline, CDR1 is LNHDA and CDR2 SQIVND (reference sequence). CDR3 loop: CASSTSGLAALSYEQYF. The CDR3 DNA is TGTGCCAGTAGTACCTCGGGACTAGCGGCCCTTTCCTACGAGCAGTACTTC.

The chain carries TRBV19 and TRBJ1-1, with D perhaps TRBD1 (6 bases). Looked up from germline, CDR1 is LNHDA and CDR2 is SQIVND (reference sequence). The CDR3 loop spans 14 amino acids. V shed 6 bases and J shed 1 base, with 12 bases lying between them. CDR3 DNA sequence: TGTGCCAGTAGCCACGGACAGACGAACACTGAAGCTTTCTTT. This sequence encodes CASSHGQTNTEAFF. The entire variable domain, with the rest obtained from reference TRBV19 and TRBJ1-1, is as follows: DGGITQSPKYLFRKEGQNVTLSCEQNLNHDAMYWYRQDPGQGLRLIYYSQIVNDFQKGDIAEGYSVSREKKESFPLTVTSAQKNPTAFYLCASSHGQTNTEAFFGQGTRLTVV.

The count of this clone is one. The rearrangement uses TRBV19 and TRBJ2-2; TRBD2 aligns across 9 bases. The CDR3 totals 16 residues. Per the germline V gene, CDR1 is LNHDA and CDR2 is SQIVND (reference sequence). Losses at the gene ends were 10 bases for V and 1 base for J; bases not matched to a gene: 10. The CDR3 sequence is CATTERAGGNTGELFF. The CDR3 nucleotides are TGTGCCACCACCGAGCGAGCGGGGGGGAACACCGGGGAGCTGTTTTTT.

This chain connects TRBV7-6 to TRBJ1-1; TRBD1 matches 9 bases. The CDR3 runs 14 residues. Germline CDR1 SGHVS, CDR2 FNYEAQ. The V segment lost 6 bases and the J segment 5 bases; nucleotides outside the gene matches: 7. Written as DNA, the CDR3 is TGTGCCAGCAGTCGGACAGGGGAAGGGACTGAAGCTTTCTTT. It codes for CASSRTGEGTEAFF.

CDR3 DNA sequence: TGTGCCAGCAGCTCTAGCGGGAGGGGCTTTGATACGCAGTATTTT. Translation: CASSSSGRGFDTQYF. The chain carries TRBV9 and TRBJ2-3; 12 bases agree with TRBD2. J gave up 6 bases and V 4 bases, and 6 bases lay outside the gene matches. Germline CDR1 SGDLS, CDR2 YYNGEE. The CDR3 runs to 15 residues.

This chain connects TRBV9 to TRBJ2-1; D may be TRBD1 (5 bases). CDR3 length equals 14 residues. V was clipped by 5 bases and J by 0 bases, with 9 bases between them. Germline CDR1 and CDR2: SGDLS and YYNGEE. CDR3 protein: CASSRDSSYNEQFF. DNA for the CDR3: TGTGCCAGCAGTCGAGACAGCTCCTACAATGAGCAGTTCTTC. The variable domain in full, with the rest retrieved from reference TRBV9 and TRBJ2-1, is DSGVTQTPKHLITATGQRVTLRCSPRSGDLSVYWYQQSLDQGLQFLIQYYNGEERAKGNILERFSAQQFPDLHSELNLSSLELGDSALYFCASSRDSSYNEQFFGPGTRLTVL.

The chain has TRBV11-3 and TRBJ2-5; the match to TRBD2 covers 14 bases. The germline CDR1 and CDR2 sequences are SGHNT and YENEEA. The CDR3 contains 18 residues. V lost 5 bases to trimming and J lost 5 bases; unmatched junction nucleotides: 13. DNA of the CDR3: TGTGCCAGCAGCCGTGGGGGGACTAGCGGGAGTCGGGGCGAGACCCAGTACTTC. Amino acids: CASSRGGTSGSRGETQYF.

This chain links TRBV7-2 with TRBJ2-5; 9 nucleotides match TRBD1. J lost 1 base, V lost 8 bases, and 5 bases had no gene match. The CDR3 totals 14 residues. CDR1 SGHTA and CDR2 FQGNSA come from the germline V gene. The CDR3 sequence: CASEKTGGQETQYF. CDR3 sequence (DNA): TGTGCCAGCGAAAAGACAGGGGGCCAAGAGACCCAGTACTTC.

The chain joins TRBV4-1 to TRBJ1-1, with D maybe TRBD1 (5 bases). CDR1 and CDR2 from the germline V gene are MGHRA and YSYEKL. Deletions cut 3 bases from V and 6 bases from J, with 14 bases between. This CDR3 region has 14 residues. Written as DNA, the CDR3 is TGCGCCAGCAGCCAGTCCCCGGGGGTCTCTGAAGCTTTCTTT. It yields the protein CASSQSPGVSEAFF.

The chain combines TRBV19 with TRBJ2-3, with TRBD2 identical over 10 bases. Germline V CDR1 and CDR2: LNHDA, SQIVND (reference sequence). This CDR3 contains 15 residues. Trimming at V came to 3 bases and at J to 10 bases, leaving 10 bases not matched to a gene. CDR3 sequence: CASSISLAGAQAQYF. The CDR3 nucleotides are TGTGCCAGTAGTATTTCCCTAGCGGGGGCCCAGGCGCAGTATTTT.

This clone was picked up one time. The chain has TRBV6-5 and TRBJ2-7; 10 bases agree with TRBD2. Per the germline V gene, CDR1 is MNHEY and CDR2 is SVGAGI. V lost 5 bases to trimming and J lost 2 bases; unmatched junction nucleotides: 6. This CDR3 has 15 residues. The CDR3 sequence is CASSTIAGGAYEQYF. Written as DNA, the CDR3 is TGTGCCAGCAGTACAATAGCGGGAGGCGCCTACGAGCAGTACTTC.

The chain couples TRBV19 to TRBJ2-5; 9 bases are shared with TRBD2. The V and J ends lost 3 bases and 3 bases, in that order; junction bases with no gene match: 8. Germline CDR1 reads LNHDA; CDR2 reads SQIVND (reference sequence). The CDR3 totals 16 residues. Here the CDR3 DNA reads TGTGCCAGTAGTATTGCAGCTAGCGGGATAGAAGAGACCCAGTACTTC. Translated, it gives CASSIAASGIEETQYF.

CDR3 residues: CASSPGTGQETQYF. Written as DNA, the CDR3 is TGCGCCAGCAGCCCGGGGACAGGGCAAGAGACCCAGTACTTC. The V call is TRBV5-1, the J call TRBJ2-5; TRBD1 agrees at 9 bases. CDR3 length equals 14 residues. With 4 bases clipped from V and 2 bases from J, the junction kept 3 bases outside the gene matches. In germline, CDR1 is SGHRS, CDR2 YFSETQ.

Of note for this clone: Other DNA sequences from this sample encode an identical CDR3 as well. The chain employs TRBV5-1 and TRBJ2-1, with TRBD1 matching over 7 bases. The CDR3 is 14 residues long. The V gene end was trimmed by 2 bases and the J gene end by 2 bases; junction bases not matched to a gene: 1. Per the germline V gene, CDR1 is SGHRS and CDR2 is YFSETQ. CDR3 amino acids: CASSFQGAYNEQFF. The CDR3 DNA is TGCGCCAGCAGCTTCCAGGGGGCCTACAATGAGCAGTTCTTC.

The J gene is TRBJ2-2, the V gene TRBV19; no clear D gene. This CDR3 comprises 11 residues. CDR1 and CDR2 from the germline V gene are LNHDA and SQIVND (reference sequence). V shed 6 bases and J shed 5 bases, with 4 bases lying between them. In DNA, the CDR3 is TGTGCCAGTAGGAGGACCGGGGAGCTGTTTTTT. Its protein is CASRRTGELFF.

V is TRBV7-2 and J is TRBJ2-5; D gene ambiguous. Germline values: CDR1 SGHTA, CDR2 FQGNSA. Between the trimmed V and J ends, which lost 1 base and 1 base, there was a span of 10 bases. The CDR3 has 15 amino acids. The CDR3 DNA reads as TGTGCCAGCAGCTTAGATGGCAGGTTCCAAGAGACCCAGTACTTC. This encodes CASSLDGRFQETQYF.

The chain employs TRBV7-9 and TRBJ1-1; D perhaps matches TRBD1 (6 bases). This CDR3 has 12 residues. Trimming took off 6 bases at V and 7 bases at J, with 12 bases between the two ends. Germline V gives CDR1 SEHNR, CDR2 FQNEAQ (reference sequence). The DNA for the CDR3 is TGTGCCAGCAGAAAAGGACAGAATGAAGCTTTCTTT. Translation: CASRKGQNEAFF.

The chain joins TRBV2 to TRBJ1-1; 9 bases are shared with TRBD1. This CDR3 is 13 amino acids long. V shed 7 bases and J 5 bases; nucleotides not matched to a gene: 5. CDR1 and CDR2 (germline): SNHLY, FYNNEI. The CDR3 nucleotides are TGTGCCAGCAATCGAGACAGGGGGACTGAAGCTTTCTTT. Amino acids: CASNRDRGTEAFF.

In its sample, this clone was seen a few times. The chain combines TRBV7-9 with TRBJ1-5; TRBD1 might be the D (6 bases). Germline V gene lookup returns CDR1 SEHNR and CDR2 FQNEAQ (reference sequence). Trimming cost V 5 bases and J 4 bases, with 12 bases left between them. CDR3 size: 14 residues. CDR3 region: CASSLTTGNQPQHF. CDR3 bases: TGTGCCAGCAGCCTCACAACAGGGAATCAGCCCCAGCATTTT.

The V gene is TRBV13, the J gene TRBJ2-7; possible D gene TRBD1, 6 bases. The germline V gene has CDR1 PRHDT and CDR2 FYEKMQ (reference sequence). Trimming shortened V by 5 bases and J by 2 bases, and 10 bases separated the two germline ends. The CDR3 is made up of 13 amino acids. CDR3 protein: CASSPDRTYEQYF. CDR3 DNA sequence: TGTGCCAGCAGCCCTGACAGGACCTACGAGCAGTACTTC.

The chain joins TRBV21-1 to TRBJ1-1. TRBV21-1 constitutes a pseudogene. The CDR3 is made up of 14 amino acids. Here the CDR3 reads CASSWSTGGTEAFF. Here the CDR3 DNA reads TGTGCCAGCAGTTGGTCTACGGGAGGGACTGAAGCTTTCTTT.

CDR3 protein: CASSPRTGLNEQYF. The DNA of the CDR3 is TGCGCCAGCAGCCCAAGGACAGGGTTAAACGAGCAGTACTTC. The rearrangement links TRBV4-3 to TRBJ2-7; 8 bases fit TRBD1. Germline V gives CDR1 LGHNA, CDR2 YSLEER. Unmatched junction bases numbered 7, after V lost 4 bases and J lost 5 bases. CDR3 length: 14 amino acids.

This chain links TRBV6-6 with TRBJ1-2; TRBD1 aligns across 9 bases. V shed 10 bases, J shed 2 bases, and the junction held 8 bases outside the gene matches. Germline assignment: CDR1 MNHNY and CDR2 SVGAGI (reference sequence). This CDR3 has 14 residues. CDR3 in amino acids: CATTGGAGNYGYTF. The CDR3 DNA follows: TGTGCCACTACAGGGGGCGCAGGGAACTATGGCTACACCTTC.

The chain has TRBV11-3 and TRBJ2-2; TRBD2 is a possible D gene (5 bases). Germline-derived CDR1 and CDR2 are SGHNT and YENEEA. V was clipped by 6 bases and J by 8 bases, with 7 bases between them. The CDR3 totals 11 residues. DNA of the CDR3: TGTGCCAGCAGTCGGGGAGGGGAGCTGTTTTTT. Translated, it gives CASSRGGELFF.

The V call is TRBV10-3, the J call TRBJ2-1; 10 bases are shared with TRBD2. Germline loops: CDR1 ENHRY, CDR2 SYGVKD. Trimming cost V 2 bases and J 9 bases; bases outside gene matches: 4. The CDR3 length is 14 residues. The CDR3, as DNA: TGTGCCATCAGTGAGCTAGCGGGAGTATCTGAGCAGTTCTTC. This sequence encodes CAISELAGVSEQFF.

This chain joins TRBV5-1 and TRBJ1-3, with 8 bases lining up with TRBD1. CDR1 and CDR2 from the germline V gene are SGHRS and YFSETQ. The CDR3 consists of 16 residues. V shed 1 base, J shed 2 bases, and the junction held 5 bases outside the gene matches. CDR3 nucleotides: TGCGCCAGCAGCTTGAACGGACAGGGAACTGGAAACACCATATATTTT. This translates into CASSLNGQGTGNTIYF. Full variable domain (rest looked up from reference TRBV5-1 and TRBJ1-3): KAGVTQTPRYLIKTRGQQVTLSCSPISGHRSVSWYQQTPGQGLQFLFEYFSETQRNKGNFPGRFSGRQFSNSRSEMNVSTLELGDSALYLCASSLNGQGTGNTIYFGEGSWLTVV.

The gene calls are TRBV6-2 or TRBV6-3 and TRBJ1-1; TRBD1 agrees at 7 bases. The CDR3 loop spans 15 amino acids. With 5 bases clipped from V and 5 bases from J, the junction kept 11 bases outside the gene matches. CDR1 is MNHEY, CDR2 SVGEGT, per germline. CDR3 protein: CASSQPDRVWTEAFF. The CDR3 DNA reads as TGTGCCAGCAGTCAACCCGACAGGGTTTGGACTGAAGCTTTCTTT.

The CDR3 sequence is CASSFRDRGLNEQFF. In DNA, the CDR3 is TGTGCCAGCAGCTTCAGGGACAGGGGGCTCAATGAGCAGTTCTTC. This chain connects TRBV7-9 to TRBJ2-1; the match to TRBD1 covers 12 bases. There are 15 residues in the CDR3. In germline, CDR1 is SEHNR, CDR2 FQNEAQ (reference sequence). J gave up 6 bases and V 3 bases, and 3 bases lay outside the gene matches.

Regarding this clone: One end of the junction fails to match germline, which may point to a read error. This chain joins TRBV2 and TRBJ1-2; TRBD1 matches at 8 bases. This CDR3 has 12 residues. Per the germline V gene, CDR1 is SNHLY and CDR2 is FYNNEI. Here the CDR3 DNA reads TGTGCCAGCAGTGCAGGGGGCTTTTCTCCGATCTTC. Translated, it gives CASSAGGFSPIF. The whole variable domain, filled in from reference TRBV2 and TRBJ1-2, reads EPEVTQTPSHQVTQMGQEVILRCVPISNHLYFYWYRQILGQKVEFLVSFYNNEISEKSEIFDDQFSVERPDGSNFTLKIRSTKLEDSAMYFCASSAGGFSPIFGSGTRLTVV.